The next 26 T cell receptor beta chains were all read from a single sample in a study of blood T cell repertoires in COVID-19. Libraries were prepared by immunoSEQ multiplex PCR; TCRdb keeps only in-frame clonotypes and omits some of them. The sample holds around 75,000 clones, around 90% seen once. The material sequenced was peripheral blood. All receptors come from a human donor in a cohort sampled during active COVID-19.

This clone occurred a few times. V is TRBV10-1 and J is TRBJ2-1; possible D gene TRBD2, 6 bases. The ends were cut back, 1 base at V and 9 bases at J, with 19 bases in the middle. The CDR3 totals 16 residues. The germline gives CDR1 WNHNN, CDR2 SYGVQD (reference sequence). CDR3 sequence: CASSELLPSEGGEQFF. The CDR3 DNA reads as TGCGCCAGCAGTGAGTTGTTGCCCTCCGAGGGAGGTGAGCAGTTCTTC.

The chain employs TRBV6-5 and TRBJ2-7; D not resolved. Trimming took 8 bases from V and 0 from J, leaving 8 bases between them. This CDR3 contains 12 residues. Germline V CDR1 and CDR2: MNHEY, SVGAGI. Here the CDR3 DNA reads TGTGCCAGCGGAACTAACTCCTACGAGCAGTACTTC. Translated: CASGTNSYEQYF.

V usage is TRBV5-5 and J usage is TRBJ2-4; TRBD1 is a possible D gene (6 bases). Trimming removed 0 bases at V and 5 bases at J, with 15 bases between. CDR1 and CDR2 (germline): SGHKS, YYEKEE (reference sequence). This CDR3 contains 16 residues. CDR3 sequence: CASSLGPQGKENIQYF. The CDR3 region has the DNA TGTGCCAGCAGCTTGGGTCCCCAGGGGAAGGAAAACATTCAGTACTTC.

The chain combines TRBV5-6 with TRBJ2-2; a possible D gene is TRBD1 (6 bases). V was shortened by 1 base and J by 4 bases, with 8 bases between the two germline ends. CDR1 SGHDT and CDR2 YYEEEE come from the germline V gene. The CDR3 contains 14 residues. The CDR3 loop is CASSLWTATGELFF. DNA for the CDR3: TGTGCCAGCAGCTTGTGGACAGCCACCGGGGAGCTGTTTTTT.

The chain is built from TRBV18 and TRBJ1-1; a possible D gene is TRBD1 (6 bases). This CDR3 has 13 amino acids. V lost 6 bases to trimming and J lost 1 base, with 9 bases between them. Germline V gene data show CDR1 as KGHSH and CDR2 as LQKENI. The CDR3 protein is CASSTGSNTEAFF. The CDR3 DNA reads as TGTGCCAGCTCGACAGGCTCGAACACTGAAGCTTTCTTT.

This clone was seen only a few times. The CDR3 DNA is TGTGCCAGCAGCGCCCAACCGGGAGTCTCTGGAAACACCATATATTTT. This codes for CASSAQPGVSGNTIYF. This rearrangement joins TRBV7-9 to TRBJ1-3; D gene unclear. CDR1 SEHNR and CDR2 FQNEAQ come from the germline V gene (reference sequence). CDR3 length: 16 amino acids. V was shortened by 5 bases and J by 0 bases, with 14 bases between the two germline ends. The full variable domain, its missing parts supplied by reference TRBV7-9 and TRBJ1-3, is DTGVSQNPRHKITKRGQNVTFRCDPISEHNRLYWYRQTLGQGPEFLTYFQNEAQLEKSRLLSDRFSAERPKGSFSTLEIQRTEQGDSAMYLCASSAQPGVSGNTIYFGEGSWLTVV.

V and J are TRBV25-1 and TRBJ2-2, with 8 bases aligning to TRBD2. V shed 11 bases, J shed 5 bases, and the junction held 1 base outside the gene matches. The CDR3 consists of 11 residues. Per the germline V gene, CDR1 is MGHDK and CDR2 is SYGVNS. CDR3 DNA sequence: TGTGCCGCGGGGGGAACCGGGGAGCTGTTTTTT. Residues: CAAGGTGELFF. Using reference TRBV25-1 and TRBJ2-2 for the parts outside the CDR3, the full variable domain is EADIYQTPRYLVIGTGKKITLECSQTMGHDKMYWYQQDPGMELHLIHYSYGVNSTEKGDLSSESTVSRIRTEHFPLTLESARPSHTSQYLCAAGGTGELFFGEGSRLTVL.

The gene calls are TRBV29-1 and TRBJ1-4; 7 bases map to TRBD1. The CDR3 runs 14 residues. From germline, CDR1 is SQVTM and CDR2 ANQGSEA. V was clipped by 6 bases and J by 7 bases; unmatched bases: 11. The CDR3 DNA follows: TGCAGCGTCATTCTGACAGGGCGAGGTGAAAAACTGTTTTTT. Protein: CSVILTGRGEKLFF.

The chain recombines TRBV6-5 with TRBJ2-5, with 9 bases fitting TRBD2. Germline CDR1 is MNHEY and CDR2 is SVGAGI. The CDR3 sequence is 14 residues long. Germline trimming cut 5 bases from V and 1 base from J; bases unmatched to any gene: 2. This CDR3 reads CASSTSGFQETQYF. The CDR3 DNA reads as TGTGCCAGCAGTACTAGCGGGTTCCAAGAGACCCAGTACTTC.

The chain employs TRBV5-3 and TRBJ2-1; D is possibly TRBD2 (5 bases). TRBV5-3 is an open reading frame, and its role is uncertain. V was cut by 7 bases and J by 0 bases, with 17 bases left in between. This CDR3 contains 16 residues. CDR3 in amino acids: CARGSGGLSSYNEQFF. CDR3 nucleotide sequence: TGTGCCAGAGGGAGCGGAGGCCTTAGCTCCTACAATGAGCAGTTCTTC.

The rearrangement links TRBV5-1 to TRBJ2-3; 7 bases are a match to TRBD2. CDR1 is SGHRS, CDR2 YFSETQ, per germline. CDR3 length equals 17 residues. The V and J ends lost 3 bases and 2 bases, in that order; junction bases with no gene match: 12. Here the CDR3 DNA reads TGCGCCAGCAGCTCCTGGGGGTTTCGGGAGGCCACAGATACGCAGTATTTT. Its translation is CASSSWGFREATDTQYF.

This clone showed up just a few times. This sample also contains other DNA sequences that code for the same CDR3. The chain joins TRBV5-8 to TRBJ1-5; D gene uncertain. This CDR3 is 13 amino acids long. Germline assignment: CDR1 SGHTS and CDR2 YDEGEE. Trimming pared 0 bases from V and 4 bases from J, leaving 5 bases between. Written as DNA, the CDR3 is TGTGCCAGCAGCTTGGACAGAAATCAGCCCCAGCATTTT. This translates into CASSLDRNQPQHF.

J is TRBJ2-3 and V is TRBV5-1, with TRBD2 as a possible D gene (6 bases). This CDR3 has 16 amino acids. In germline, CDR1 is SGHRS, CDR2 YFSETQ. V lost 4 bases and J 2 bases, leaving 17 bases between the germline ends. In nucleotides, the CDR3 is TGCGCCAGCAGCCTCCCCACCGGGAGTAACACAGATACGCAGTATTTT. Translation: CASSLPTGSNTDTQYF.

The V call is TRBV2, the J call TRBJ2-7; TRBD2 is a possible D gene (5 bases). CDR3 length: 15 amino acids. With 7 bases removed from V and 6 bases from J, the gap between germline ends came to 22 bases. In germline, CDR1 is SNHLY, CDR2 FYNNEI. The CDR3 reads CASIETLDSSREQYF. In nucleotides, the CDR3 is TGTGCCAGCATCGAAACTTTGGACTCCTCTCGCGAGCAGTACTTC.

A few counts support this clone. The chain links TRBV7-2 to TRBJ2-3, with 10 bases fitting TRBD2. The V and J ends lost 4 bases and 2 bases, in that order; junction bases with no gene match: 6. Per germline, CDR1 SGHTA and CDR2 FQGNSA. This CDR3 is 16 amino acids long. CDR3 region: CASSSRLAGNTDTQYF. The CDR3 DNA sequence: TGTGCCAGCAGCTCACGACTAGCGGGTAACACAGATACGCAGTATTTT.

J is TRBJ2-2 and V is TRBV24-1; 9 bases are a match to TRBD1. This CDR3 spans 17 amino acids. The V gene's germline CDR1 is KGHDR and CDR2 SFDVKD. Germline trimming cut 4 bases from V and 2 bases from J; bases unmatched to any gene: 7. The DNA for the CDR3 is TGTGCCACCAGTGACCGGACAGGGGCGAGTAACACCGGGGAGCTGTTTTTT. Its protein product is CATSDRTGASNTGELFF.

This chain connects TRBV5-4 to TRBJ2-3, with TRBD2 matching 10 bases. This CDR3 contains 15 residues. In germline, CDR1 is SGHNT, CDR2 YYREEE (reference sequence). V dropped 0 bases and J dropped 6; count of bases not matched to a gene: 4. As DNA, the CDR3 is TGTGCCAGCAGCTTGGCCGGTAGCGGGAGGGATACGCAGTATTTT. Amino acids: CASSLAGSGRDTQYF.

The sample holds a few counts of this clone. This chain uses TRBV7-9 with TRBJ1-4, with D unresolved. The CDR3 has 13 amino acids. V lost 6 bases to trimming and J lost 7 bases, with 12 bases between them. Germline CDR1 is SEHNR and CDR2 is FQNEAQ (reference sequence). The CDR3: CASSTGFGEKLFF. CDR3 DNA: TGTGCCAGCAGTACCGGGTTCGGTGAAAAACTGTTTTTT. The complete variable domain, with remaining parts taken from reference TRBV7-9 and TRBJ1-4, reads DTGVSQNPRHKITKRGQNVTFRCDPISEHNRLYWYRQTLGQGPEFLTYFQNEAQLEKSRLLSDRFSAERPKGSFSTLEIQRTEQGDSAMYLCASSTGFGEKLFFGSGTQLSVL.

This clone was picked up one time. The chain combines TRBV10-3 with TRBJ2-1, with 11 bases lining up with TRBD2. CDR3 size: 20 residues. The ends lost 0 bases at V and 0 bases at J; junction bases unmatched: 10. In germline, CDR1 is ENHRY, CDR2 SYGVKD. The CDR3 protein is CAISESLETSGMSSYNEQFF. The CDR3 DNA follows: TGTGCCATCAGTGAGTCCTTAGAGACTAGCGGGATGAGCTCCTACAATGAGCAGTTCTTC.

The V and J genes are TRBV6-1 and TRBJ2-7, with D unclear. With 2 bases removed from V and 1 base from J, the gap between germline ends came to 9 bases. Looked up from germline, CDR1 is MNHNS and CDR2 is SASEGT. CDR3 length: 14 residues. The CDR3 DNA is TGTGCCAGCAGTGAAACTTTTCTATCCTACGAGCAGTACGTC. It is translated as CASSETFLSYEQYV.

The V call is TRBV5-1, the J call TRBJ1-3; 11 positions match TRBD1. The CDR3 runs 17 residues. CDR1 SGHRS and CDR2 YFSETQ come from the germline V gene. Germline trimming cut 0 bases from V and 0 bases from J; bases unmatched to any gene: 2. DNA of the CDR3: TGCGCCAGCAGCTTGGACGGGACAGGGGGCTCTGGAAACACCATATATTTT. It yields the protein CASSLDGTGGSGNTIYF.

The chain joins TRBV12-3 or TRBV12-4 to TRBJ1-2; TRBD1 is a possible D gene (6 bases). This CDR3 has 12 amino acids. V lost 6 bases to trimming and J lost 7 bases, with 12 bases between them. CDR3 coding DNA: TGTGCCAGCAGGACAGGAAAAGGTGGCTACACCTTC. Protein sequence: CASRTGKGGYTF.

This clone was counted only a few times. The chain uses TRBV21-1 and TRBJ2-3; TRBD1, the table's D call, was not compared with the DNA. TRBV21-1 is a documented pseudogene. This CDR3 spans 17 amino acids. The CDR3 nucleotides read TGTGCCAGCAGCAAAGGGCCAGGAACACCCGACACAGATACGCAGTATTTT. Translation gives CASSKGPGTPDTDTQYF.

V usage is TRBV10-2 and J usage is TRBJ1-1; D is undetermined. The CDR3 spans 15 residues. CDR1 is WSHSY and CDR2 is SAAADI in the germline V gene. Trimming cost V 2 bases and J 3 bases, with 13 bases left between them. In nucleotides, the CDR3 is TGCGCCAGCAGTGAGGCGGCTCGACCTTACACTGAAGCTTTCTTT. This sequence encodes CASSEAARPYTEAFF.

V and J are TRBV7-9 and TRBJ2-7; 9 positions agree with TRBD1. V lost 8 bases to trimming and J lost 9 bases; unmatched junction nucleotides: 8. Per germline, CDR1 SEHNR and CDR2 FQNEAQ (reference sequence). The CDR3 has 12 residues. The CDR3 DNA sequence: TGTGCCAGCTCGTCGGGACAGGGCATGCAGTACTTC. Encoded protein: CASSSGQGMQYF.

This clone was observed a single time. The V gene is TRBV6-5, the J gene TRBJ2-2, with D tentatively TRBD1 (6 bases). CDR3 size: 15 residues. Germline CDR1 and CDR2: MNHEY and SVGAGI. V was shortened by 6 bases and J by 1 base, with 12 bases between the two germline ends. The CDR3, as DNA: TGTGCCAGCAGAGAGACAGGAGTGAACACCGGGGAGCTGTTTTTT. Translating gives CASRETGVNTGELFF.